This T cell receptor beta chain was observed in a study of regulatory T cells in long-lasting Graves disease. The TCR beta library used iRepertoire HTBI primers with Arm-PCR amplification of CDR3. TCRdb fed the multiplex PCR reads into MiXCR, producing one record per CDR3 protein. Among roughly 500,000 distinct CDR3 sequences listed, 13% were seen once. Findings and caveats of the study: Only peripheral blood was studied, not thyroid tissue.

This clonotype has just a few counts. Its target is unknown. Time point given: newly diagnosed GD, antithyroid drugs for less than 3 months. TCR sequences were obtained from RNA taken from PBMCs. American Thyroid Association guidelines served as the basis for diagnosing Graves' disease. Germline assignment: CDR1 MNHEY and CDR2 SMNVEV (reference sequence). There are 16 residues in the CDR3. V lost 2 bases, J lost 2 bases, and 14 bases lay in between. Separately, the same data were catalogued under a study of T cells in Graves' hyperthyroidism and ophthalmopathy. That publication notes: Thyroid ultrasound, orbital computed tomography, clinical symptoms, and serum thyroxine and TRAb underpinned diagnoses.

This sequence was found in a man aged 25-45 years with Graves disease. The chain joins TRBV27 to TRBJ2-3; D is possibly TRBD2 (6 bases). Sequenced material: peripheral blood mononuclear cells (PBMCs), taken at new diagnosis, from a patient treated with antithyroid drugs. This CDR3 is CASSLESGSLTDTQYF. CDR3 DNA sequence: TGTGCCAGCAGTTTAGAATCCGGGAGCCTCACAGATACGCAGTATTTT.